These 16 T cell receptor beta chains were all obtained from the same sample, sequenced in a study of shared clonotypes between healthy human individuals. Clones were read by immunoSEQ multiplex PCR, and TCRdb kept only the in-frame ones, dropping some. The table records 980,000 or so clones, roughly 72% of them present only once. Input material: memory CD4+ T cells sorted from blood. Subset noted: CD45RA-negative fraction. All receptors come from a man between 18 and 29 years old in good health.

This clone was counted a few times. Other DNA sequences in the sample encode the same CDR3. This chain connects TRBV5-1 to TRBJ2-7; 10 positions agree with TRBD2. The V and J ends lost 2 bases and 1 base, in that order; junction bases with no gene match: 0. The CDR3 extends over 14 amino acids. The germline gives CDR1 SGHRS, CDR2 YFSETQ. The CDR3 coding sequence is TGCGCCAGCAGCTTTAGCGGGGGGTCCTACGAGCAGTACTTC. Residues: CASSFSGGSYEQYF.

The V call is TRBV9, the J call TRBJ1-6; a possible D gene is TRBD1 (5 bases). This CDR3 contains 14 residues. Trimming removed 5 bases from V and 4 bases from J, with 10 bases in between. Germline V CDR1 and CDR2: SGDLS, YYNGEE. The CDR3 DNA follows: TGTGCCAGCAGGTCCAGGGAGTATAATTCACCCCTCCACTTT. It translates to CASRSREYNSPLHF.

V is TRBV7-2 and J is TRBJ1-2; TRBD1 might be the D (5 bases). Germline V gene sequence: CDR1 SGHTA, CDR2 FQGNSA. The length of the CDR3 is 13 residues. V lost 3 bases to trimming and J lost 8 bases, with 13 bases between them. As DNA, the CDR3 is TGTGCCAGCAGCTTCCAGGGTCTCCCAGGCTACACCTTC. Its translation: CASSFQGLPGYTF.

This chain joins TRBV4-1 and TRBJ2-5; 8 nucleotides align to TRBD1. This CDR3 is 15 amino acids long. V dropped 1 base and J dropped 6; count of bases not matched to a gene: 7. In germline, CDR1 is MGHRA, CDR2 YSYEKL. DNA for the CDR3: TGCGCCAGCAGCCAAGGGCTACAGGGGGAAAAGACCCAGTACTTC. Protein product: CASSQGLQGEKTQYF.

This clone has only a few counts. CDR3 sequence reads: CGGSIIYTF. CDR3 in DNA: TGTGGAGGGAGCATAATCTACACCTTC. This chain links TRBV21-1 with TRBJ1-2. TRBV21-1 is a pseudogene. CDR3 length equals 9 residues.

The J gene is TRBJ2-1, the V gene TRBV2, with TRBD2 matching over 12 bases. Germline loops: CDR1 SNHLY, CDR2 FYNNEI. With V trimmed by 1 base and J by 0 bases, 1 base remained unmatched. The CDR3 has 17 amino acids. The DNA for the CDR3 is TGTGCCAGCAGTGAAGGGACTAGCGGGGTCTCCTACAATGAGCAGTTCTTC. Translating it yields CASSEGTSGVSYNEQFF. Variable domain in full (rest from reference TRBV2 and TRBJ2-1): EPEVTQTPSHQVTQMGQEVILRCVPISNHLYFYWYRQILGQKVEFLVSFYNNEISEKSEIFDDQFSVERPDGSNFTLKIRSTKLEDSAMYFCASSEGTSGVSYNEQFFGPGTRLTVL.

The chain couples TRBV7-2 to TRBJ2-1, with 7 bases matching TRBD1. V lost 2 bases, J lost 3 bases, and 4 bases stayed unmatched. CDR3 size: 15 residues. Germline V gives CDR1 SGHTA, CDR2 FQGNSA. The chain's CDR3 is CASSLLTGNYNEQFF. The CDR3 DNA sequence: TGTGCCAGCAGCTTACTGACAGGGAACTACAATGAGCAGTTCTTC.

The chain joins TRBV6-5 to TRBJ2-7; TRBD2 might be the D (5 bases). Germline CDR1 and CDR2: MNHEY and SVGAGI. The CDR3 runs 13 residues. The germline V and J ends were trimmed by 5 bases and 2 bases, with 10 bases remaining between them. The CDR3 sequence is CASSIRGPYEQYF. DNA for the CDR3: TGTGCCAGCAGTATCCGGGGTCCCTACGAGCAGTACTTC.

This chain connects TRBV2 to TRBJ2-5; tentatively, D is TRBD1 (5 bases). Trimming took 5 bases from V and 5 from J, leaving 12 bases between them. In germline, CDR1 is SNHLY, CDR2 FYNNEI. CDR3 length equals 13 residues. The CDR3 DNA is TGTGCCAGCAGTCTCAGGGTCTGGGAGACCCAGTACTTC. Encoded protein: CASSLRVWETQYF.

With regard to this clone: One junction end does not reproduce the germline sequence, and a read error may be involved. Other nucleotide sequences from this sample produce the same CDR3. J is TRBJ1-2 and V is TRBV28; D gene unclear. This CDR3 has 14 amino acids. In germline, CDR1 is MDHEN, CDR2 SYDVKM. CDR3 sequence (DNA): TGTGCCAGCAGAAGAGACGGAGCTAACTATGGCTACACTTTC. Residues: CASRRDGANYGYTF.

The chain carries TRBV7-9 and TRBJ2-7, with D perhaps matching TRBD1 or TRBD2 (5 bases each). The CDR3 has 12 amino acids. In germline, CDR1 is SEHNR, CDR2 FQNEAQ (reference sequence). Trimming stripped 2 bases from V and 8 bases from J, with 10 bases between. The CDR3: CASSLRDQKQYF. The DNA for the CDR3 is TGTGCCAGCAGCTTAAGGGACCAGAAGCAGTACTTC.

V usage is TRBV10-3 and J usage is TRBJ1-2; 8 positions agree with TRBD1. Germline V gene sequence: CDR1 ENHRY, CDR2 SYGVKD. This CDR3 has 14 amino acids. With V trimmed by 6 bases and J by 3 bases, 6 bases remained unmatched. CDR3 nucleotide sequence: TGTGCCATCAGGGAACAGGGGGGGGACTATGGCTACACCTTC. Translation gives CAIREQGGDYGYTF.

This clone was found a few times. The V gene is TRBV7-9, the J gene TRBJ1-2; tentatively, D is TRBD1 (6 bases). The CDR3 runs 14 residues. Per the germline V gene, CDR1 is SEHNR and CDR2 is FQNEAQ (reference sequence). Trimming took off 5 bases at V and 4 bases at J, with 14 bases between the two ends. CDR3 in amino acids: CASSREQGAYGYTF. CDR3 nucleotide sequence: TGTGCCAGCAGCAGAGAACAGGGTGCCTATGGCTACACCTTC.

This clone was seen a few times. The chain couples TRBV5-1 to TRBJ1-1, with D perhaps TRBD1 (6 bases). V lost 2 bases and J lost 11, with 13 bases in between. Germline CDR1 is SGHRS and CDR2 is YFSETQ. The CDR3 covers 12 residues. The CDR3 loop reads CASSLNDQGAFF. The DNA for the CDR3 is TGCGCCAGCAGCTTAAATGATCAGGGGGCTTTCTTT.

The V gene is TRBV10-3, the J gene TRBJ1-4, with 9 nucleotides matching TRBD1. V lost 10 bases, J lost 5 bases, and 5 bases stayed unmatched. Germline V gives CDR1 ENHRY, CDR2 SYGVKD. The CDR3 spans 13 residues. In DNA form, the CDR3 reads TGTGCCACCGGGACAGGGTCCAATGAAAAACTGTTTTTT. Translation: CATGTGSNEKLFF.

The chain carries TRBV11-2 and TRBJ2-1; 8 bases line up with TRBD2. The J segment lost 10 bases and the V segment lost 4 bases, leaving 12 bases of the junction unmatched. The CDR3 has 15 residues. Per germline, CDR1 SGHAT and CDR2 FQNNGV. The CDR3 coding sequence is TGTGCCAGCAGCTCCCTTACGGGACTAGTATGGGAGCAGTTCTTC. Translating gives CASSSLTGLVWEQFF.